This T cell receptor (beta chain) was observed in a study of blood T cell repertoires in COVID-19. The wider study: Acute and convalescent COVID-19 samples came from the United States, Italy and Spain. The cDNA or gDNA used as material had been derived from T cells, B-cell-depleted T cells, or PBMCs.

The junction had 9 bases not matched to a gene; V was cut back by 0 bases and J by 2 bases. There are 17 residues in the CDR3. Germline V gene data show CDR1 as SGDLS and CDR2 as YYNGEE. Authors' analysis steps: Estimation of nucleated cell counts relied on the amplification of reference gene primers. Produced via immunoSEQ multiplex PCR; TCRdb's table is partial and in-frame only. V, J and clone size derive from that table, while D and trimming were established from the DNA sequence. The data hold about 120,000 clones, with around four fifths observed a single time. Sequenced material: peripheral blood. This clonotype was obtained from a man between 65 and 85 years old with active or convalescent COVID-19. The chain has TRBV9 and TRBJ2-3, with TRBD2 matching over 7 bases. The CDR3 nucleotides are TGTGCCAGCAGCGTAGAGGGACTACGGCCTACCACAGATACGCAGTATTTT. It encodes CASSVEGLRPTTDTQYF.